These 18 T cell receptor beta chains were all obtained from the same sample, sequenced in a study of T cell responses to AZD1222 COVID-19 vaccine. Libraries were prepared by immunoSEQ multiplex PCR; TCRdb keeps only in-frame clonotypes and omits some of them. Counted here are some 130,000 clones, 90% occurring once; the ten biggest clones make up about 7.1%. The input for sequencing was peripheral blood, taken on day 0 of AZD1222 vaccination. The receptor source for this set is an adult in good health.

The chain recombines TRBV7-8 with TRBJ1-5, with D uncertain. V was cut by 0 bases and J by 0 bases, with 3 bases left in between. Per the germline V gene, CDR1 is SGHVS and CDR2 is FQNEAQ. The CDR3 has 14 amino acids. CDR3 in DNA: TGTGCCAGCAGCTTAGCAGATAGCAATCAGCCCCAGCATTTT. This translates into CASSLADSNQPQHF. The complete variable domain, with remaining parts taken from reference TRBV7-8 and TRBJ1-5, reads GAGVSQSPRYKVAKRGQDVALRCDPISGHVSLFWYQQALGQGPEFLTYFQNEAQLDKSGLPSDRFFAERPEGSVSTLKIQRTQQEDSAVYLCASSLADSNQPQHFGDGTRLSIL.

The V gene is TRBV28, the J gene TRBJ2-7; the D gene is possibly TRBD2 (6 bases). Trimming removed 4 bases from V and 3 bases from J, with 16 bases in between. The germline V gene encodes CDR1 MDHEN and CDR2 SYDVKM. The CDR3 covers 15 residues. The CDR3 DNA reads as TGTGCCAGCAGTTGGCCGGGACTTGAACGCTACGAGCAGTACTTC. Protein: CASSWPGLERYEQYF.

The chain carries TRBV2 and TRBJ1-4, with D possibly being TRBD1 (5 bases). This CDR3 is built from 15 residues. The V and J ends lost 2 bases and 3 bases respectively, with 10 bases between them. Germline V lookup: CDR1 SNHLY, CDR2 FYNNEI. CDR3 amino acids: CASSEIGAANEKLFF. DNA for the CDR3: TGTGCCAGCAGTGAAATCGGGGCGGCTAATGAAAAACTGTTTTTT.

The chain employs TRBV5-1 and TRBJ2-7; unclear D gene. Germline CDR1 is SGHRS and CDR2 is YFSETQ. V lost 1 base to trimming and J lost 5 bases, with 7 bases between them. The CDR3 spans 12 residues. CDR3 in amino acids: CASSLFKDEQYF. In DNA, the CDR3 is TGCGCCAGCAGCTTGTTCAAGGACGAGCAGTACTTC.

This chain joins TRBV7-3 and TRBJ2-5; D might be TRBD1 (6 bases). The ends were cut back, 4 bases at V and 0 bases at J, with 6 bases in the middle. The germline gives CDR1 SGHTA, CDR2 FQGTGA. This CDR3 has 13 residues. CDR3 loop: CASSWTDQETQYF. The CDR3 DNA follows: TGTGCCAGCAGCTGGACAGACCAAGAGACCCAGTACTTC.

V usage is TRBV9 and J usage is TRBJ1-3; D may be TRBD1 (5 bases). This CDR3 contains 16 residues. Germline assignment: CDR1 SGDLS and CDR2 YYNGEE. Trimming removed 0 bases from V and 4 bases from J, with 14 bases in between. Here the CDR3 DNA reads TGTGCCAGCAGCGTAGTAGGGGCAGCCTCCGGAAACACCATATATTTT. Its protein is CASSVVGAASGNTIYF.

The J gene is TRBJ1-3, the V gene TRBV2; TRBD1 matches 7 bases. There are 13 residues in the CDR3. Trimming at V came to 10 bases and at J to 4 bases, leaving 7 bases not matched to a gene. The germline V gene encodes CDR1 SNHLY and CDR2 FYNNEI. The DNA for the CDR3 is TGTGCCACCAGGGGGGGGCCCGGAAACACCATATATTTT. Its translation: CATRGGPGNTIYF.

This clone was observed once. The chain employs TRBV12-3 or TRBV12-4 and TRBJ1-2; D unresolved. Trimming stripped 1 base from V and 7 bases from J, with 10 bases between. The CDR3 covers 13 residues. CDR3 DNA: TGTGCCAGCAGTTTAGTCGGGTACTCTGGCTACACCTTC. It specifies CASSLVGYSGYTF.

V gene TRBV28 combines with J gene TRBJ1-5; D call uncertain. Trimming cost V 1 base and J 5 bases, with 6 bases left between them. This CDR3 region has 13 residues. From germline, CDR1 is MDHEN and CDR2 SYDVKM. In DNA, the CDR3 is TGTGCCAGCAGTTTATTCGGTGATCAGCCCCAGCATTTT. This translates into CASSLFGDQPQHF.

V and J are TRBV10-3 and TRBJ2-6; the D gene is possibly TRBD2 (5 bases). The CDR3 spans 17 residues. Germline loops: CDR1 ENHRY, CDR2 SYGVKD. The V end lost 8 bases, the J end lost 0 bases, and 17 bases lay between the germline ends. CDR3 nucleotide sequence: TGTGCCATCTCCCTAGGGCCGGGGATCTCTGGGGCCAACGTCCTGACTTTC. Residues: CAISLGPGISGANVLTF.

The V call is TRBV19, the J call TRBJ2-7; D remains unclear. V lost 4 bases and J 2 bases, leaving 12 bases between the germline ends. This CDR3 spans 14 amino acids. Germline V gives CDR1 LNHDA, CDR2 SQIVND (reference sequence). The CDR3 reads CASSRFHSTYEQYF. The CDR3 coding sequence is TGTGCCAGTAGTAGATTTCACTCGACCTACGAGCAGTACTTC.

The V call is TRBV5-1, the J call TRBJ2-2; the D gene is possibly TRBD1 (6 bases). Germline values: CDR1 SGHRS, CDR2 YFSETQ. This CDR3 has 14 residues. The V gene lost 5 bases and the J gene lost 4 bases, with 12 bases spanning the gap. The CDR3 loop is CASSLQGRTGELFF. CDR3 DNA sequence: TGCGCCAGCAGTTTACAGGGACGCACCGGGGAGCTGTTTTTT.

Concerning this clone: One end of the junction fails to match germline, which may point to a read error. V and J are TRBV29-1 and TRBJ1-2, with D possibly being TRBD1 (6 bases). This CDR3 has 12 amino acids. Germline loops: CDR1 SQVTM, CDR2 ANQGSEA. CDR3 sequence (DNA): TGTCTTGTCGGGGGGCGTAACTATGGCTACACCTTC. It yields the protein CLVGGRNYGYTF.

This chain connects TRBV7-2 to TRBJ1-6, with D hard to call. The CDR3 length is 16 residues. In germline, CDR1 is SGHTA, CDR2 FQGNSA. Trimming pared 3 bases from V and 7 bases from J, leaving 16 bases between. CDR3 sequence reads: CASSFSQGSRNSPLHF. The CDR3 DNA follows: TGTGCCAGCAGCTTTTCTCAAGGAAGCCGAAATTCACCCCTCCACTTT.

The chain recombines TRBV19 with TRBJ1-1; D is perhaps TRBD1 (5 bases). Germline V gene lookup returns CDR1 LNHDA and CDR2 SQIVND (reference sequence). Between the trimmed V and J ends, which lost 3 bases and 4 bases, there was a span of 9 bases. The CDR3 consists of 13 residues. The CDR3 sequence: CASSMGPGTEAFF. CDR3 in DNA: TGTGCCAGTAGTATGGGGCCCGGCACTGAAGCTTTCTTT.

This clone was counted only a few times. The V call is TRBV6-5, the J call TRBJ1-2; possibly TRBD1 for D (6 bases). V was shortened by 6 bases and J by 2 bases, with 16 bases between the two germline ends. Per germline, CDR1 MNHEY and CDR2 SVGAGI. The CDR3 is 15 residues long. DNA for the CDR3: TGTGCCAGCAGGGGGGAACAGGGCTCAAACTATGGCTACACCTTC. As protein: CASRGEQGSNYGYTF.

The chain is built from TRBV7-9 and TRBJ2-7; 7 bases agree with TRBD1. The CDR3 has 13 amino acids. J was trimmed by 4 bases and V by 5 bases; bases with no gene match: 5. Germline loops: CDR1 SEHNR, CDR2 FQNEAQ (reference sequence). CDR3 sequence: CASSEGQTYEQYF. In DNA, the CDR3 is TGTGCCAGCAGCGAGGGACAGACGTACGAGCAGTACTTC.

With regard to this clone: One end of the junction does not line up with germline, which may come from a read error. The V gene is TRBV28, the J gene TRBJ2-1; 11 nucleotides line up with TRBD2. CDR1 is MDHEN, CDR2 SYDVKM, per germline. The CDR3 spans 15 residues. The CDR3 DNA follows: TGTGCCAGCGGTTTACTAGCGGGGGTCTCTCATGAGCAGTTCTTC. This translates into CASGLLAGVSHEQFF.